The source of this T cell receptor (beta chain) is a study of blood T cell repertoires in COVID-19. About the study: Material from acute and convalescent COVID-19 was sourced from the United States, Italy and Spain.

Using immunoSEQ multiplex PCR, the repertoire was profiled, and TCRdb retains in-frame clones only, with some absent. The sample lists about 95,000 clones, over 70% occurring once. Between the trimmed V and J ends, which lost 4 bases and 1 base, there was a span of 11 bases. This CDR3 spans 15 amino acids. CDR1 is KGHSH, CDR2 LQKENI, per germline. The TCR originated in an elderly man with active or convalescent COVID-19. The sequencing input was peripheral blood. The chain employs TRBV18 and TRBJ1-3; unclear D gene. The CDR3 spells CASSLLAGSGNTIYF. CDR3 in DNA: TGTGCCAGCTCACTACTGGCGGGGTCTGGAAACACCATATATTTT.